This T cell receptor beta chain was identified in a study of CD8 T cells in ankylosing spondylitis. MiXCR, applied by TCRdb to the 5' RACE reads, yields one record per CDR3 protein. This table has around 150,000 distinct CDR3 sequences, approximately 20% appearing once. CDR1 and CDR2 (germline): LNHDA, SQIVND (reference sequence). V was shortened by 9 bases and J by 1 base, with 16 bases between the two germline ends. The length of the CDR3 is 15 residues. The chain links TRBV19 to TRBJ2-1; possibly TRBD1 for D (5 bases). The sample consisted of blood, either unsorted or a sorted T cell fraction (not recorded which). The receptor was isolated from a male donor with ankylosing spondylitis or in good health (not recorded which). CDR3 DNA sequence: TGTGCCAGCCGGTCCCAGGGATCGTCCTACAATGAGCAGTTCTTC. It specifies CASRSQGSSYNEQFF.